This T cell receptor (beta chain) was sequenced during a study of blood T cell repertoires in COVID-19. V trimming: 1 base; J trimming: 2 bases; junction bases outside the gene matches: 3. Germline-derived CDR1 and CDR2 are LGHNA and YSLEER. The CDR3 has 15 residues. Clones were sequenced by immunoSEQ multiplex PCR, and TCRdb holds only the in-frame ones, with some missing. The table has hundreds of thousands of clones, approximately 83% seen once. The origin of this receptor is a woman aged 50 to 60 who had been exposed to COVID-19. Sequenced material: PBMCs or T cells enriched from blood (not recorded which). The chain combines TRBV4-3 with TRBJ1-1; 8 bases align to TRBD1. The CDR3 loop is CASSQGDRLNTEAFF. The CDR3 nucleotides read TGCGCCAGCAGCCAAGGGGACAGGCTTAACACTGAAGCTTTCTTT.